This T cell receptor beta chain was profiled in a study of T-cell memory formation after mild COVID-19. TCRdb reanalysed the 5' RACE reads using MiXCR and keeps one entry per CDR3 protein. The table lists 270,000 or so distinct CDR3 sequences, over 15% of them singletons. This clonotype was seen a handful of times. CDR1 and CDR2 from the germline V gene are KGHSH and LQKENI. This CDR3 region has 15 residues. The V segment lost 1 base and the J segment 4 bases; nucleotides outside the gene matches: 5. This sequence was found in a man in his late teens or twenties who had mild COVID-19 (a few samples of this study predate the infection). Cell type and time point are not known. The chain recombines TRBV18 with TRBJ2-7; TRBD1 matches at 9 bases. The specimen was PBMCs or a T cell subset sorted from them (not recorded which). The CDR3 sequence is CASSPRNRGRYEQYF. As DNA, the CDR3 is TGTGCCAGCTCACCACGGAACAGGGGGCGGTACGAGCAGTACTTC.